This T cell receptor beta chain was profiled in a study of cytomegalovirus exposure and HLA in healthy donors. Trimming cost V 5 bases and J 2 bases; bases outside gene matches: 2. Germline CDR1 reads MDHEN; CDR2 reads SYDVKM. This CDR3 contains 15 residues. Study-wide results and caveats: Available immune exposure information covered CMV serostatus only. Follow-up analysis later connected one missense variant in DCLRE1C with trimming of TCR beta V- and J-genes.

The primer mix had 60 Vbeta and 13 Jbeta primers. Assay: immunoSEQ multiplex PCR; the TCRdb copy retains only in-frame clones and omits some. There are more than 75,000 clones in the sample; around 76% occur only once, and around 6.4% lies in the top ten. This clone was seen only a few times. The antigen is undetermined. The V and J genes are TRBV28 and TRBJ2-1; TRBD2 agrees at 11 bases. This receptor was obtained from a woman aged 45-65 years in good health and CMV-seropositive. The specimen sequenced was PBMCs. This chain's CDR3 is CASSDSGRAYNEQFF. The CDR3 nucleotides are TGTGCCAGCAGTGATAGCGGGAGGGCCTACAATGAGCAGTTCTTC.